These 8 T cell receptor beta chains were sequenced from one sample in a study of identical twins. In TCRdb, the 5' RACE reads were re-called with MiXCR into one record per CDR3 protein. The sample lists more than 250,000 distinct CDR3 sequences, more than 6.5% seen once, with about 2.1% in the top ten. This same sample was also part of a study on yellow fever vaccine responses in identical twins.

Material for sequencing was memory (CD45RO+) T cells sorted from blood. These receptors were collected from a woman under 30 in good health.

The chain recombines TRBV7-9 with TRBJ2-3; D might be TRBD2 (6 bases). The germline V gene encodes CDR1 SEHNR and CDR2 FQNEAQ (reference sequence). The V and J ends lost 5 bases and 4 bases respectively, with 16 bases between them. The CDR3 extends over 15 amino acids. CDR3 residues: CASSASLGGSDTQYF. The CDR3, as DNA: TGTGCCAGCAGCGCAAGCCTGGGGGGATCAGATACGCAGTATTTT.

V and J are TRBV24-1 and TRBJ2-3, with TRBD2 identical over 10 bases. CDR3 length equals 17 residues. Trimming at V came to 4 bases and at J to 1 base, leaving 7 bases not matched to a gene. Germline-derived CDR1 and CDR2 are KGHDR and SFDVKD. CDR3 amino acids: CATSDPRTSGRTDTQYF. Written as DNA, the CDR3 is TGTGCCACCAGTGACCCCCGGACTAGCGGTCGCACAGATACGCAGTATTTT.

This clonotype was seen only a few times. The J gene is TRBJ1-1, the V gene TRBV6-5, with D uncertain. V was cut by 0 bases and J by 1 base, with 9 bases left in between. This CDR3 contains 15 residues. Germline-derived CDR1 and CDR2 are MNHEY and SVGAGI. The CDR3 is CASSYSRQKNTEAFF. CDR3 nucleotides: TGTGCCAGCAGTTACTCCCGACAAAAGAACACTGAAGCTTTCTTT.

V is TRBV10-2 and J is TRBJ1-1; D uncertain. CDR1 WSHSY and CDR2 SAAADI come from the germline V gene. CDR3 length: 16 residues. V was pared by 0 bases and J by 4 bases, with 15 bases between. This chain's CDR3 is CASSESHKGWGTEAFF. As DNA, the CDR3 is TGCGCCAGCAGTGAGTCTCACAAGGGATGGGGCACTGAAGCTTTCTTT.

The V call is TRBV6-1, the J call TRBJ2-5, with 8 bases that match TRBD1. The length of the CDR3 is 14 residues. The V segment lost 6 bases and the J segment 4 bases; nucleotides outside the gene matches: 7. In germline, CDR1 is MNHNS, CDR2 SASEGT. The CDR3 region has the DNA TGTGCCAGCAGCGGACAGGGTTTAGGAGAGACCCAGTACTTC. This sequence encodes CASSGQGLGETQYF.

This sequence joins TRBV28 and TRBJ1-4; D is possibly TRBD1 (5 bases). The V gene's germline CDR1 is MDHEN and CDR2 SYDVKM. There are 10 residues in the CDR3. V was pared by 8 bases and J by 10 bases, with 8 bases between. CDR3 coding DNA: TGTGCCAGCTTGGGGGGAAAACTGTTTTTT. Its translation is CASLGGKLFF.

This clonotype was seen only a few times. This CDR3 is CASSLFAGGTEAFF. In DNA form, the CDR3 reads TGCGCCAGCAGCTTGTTCGCCGGGGGCACTGAAGCTTTCTTT. This chain uses TRBV5-1 with TRBJ1-1; TRBD1 is a possible D gene (5 bases). The CDR3 is 14 amino acids. Germline V gives CDR1 SGHRS, CDR2 YFSETQ. The V end lost 1 base, the J end lost 4 bases, and 11 bases lay between the germline ends.

This sequence joins TRBV10-3 and TRBJ2-3; TRBD2 agrees at 10 bases. The ends lost 3 bases at V and 3 bases at J; junction bases unmatched: 3. Germline-derived CDR1 and CDR2 are ENHRY and SYGVKD. The CDR3 runs to 15 residues. The CDR3 region has the DNA TGTGCCATCAGTGATACTAGCGGGACGACAGATACGCAGTATTTT. The encoded protein is CAISDTSGTTDTQYF.